These T cell receptor beta chains were read from a single sample in a study of radiotherapy plus CTLA-4 blockade in lung cancer. The table came from immunoSEQ multiplex PCR; TCRdb's copy has only in-frame clones and leaves some out. Here the sample spans about 49,000 clones, approximately 76% being singletons. The sequenced sample was peripheral blood, obtained from a patient treated with radiotherapy plus ipilimumab. The source of these receptors is a human donor with non-small cell lung cancer who had stable disease on radiotherapy plus ipilimumab. Both conserved end residues are trimmed from each CDR3. Fields, in order: V gene, clone size, J gene, CDR3 protein. Rows may omit the clone size; those that give it use once, few, many or a size class.

TRBV5-1	.	TRBJ1-1	ASSGDRGLGDQAF
TRBV6-1	.	TRBJ2-7	ASKLAGDSYEQY
TRBV5-1	.	TRBJ1-1	ASSLGGDTEAF
TRBV7-2	once	TRBJ2-5	ASRGDGETQY
TRBV7-9	.	TRBJ2-1	ASSRTGLMRSYNEQF
TRBV7-2	.	TRBJ1-5	ASSLYSRQGANQPQH
TRBV19	.	TRBJ2-3	ASRGLAGAQSTDTQY
TRBV10-3	.	TRBJ2-5	AISEKETQY
TRBV11-2	.	TRBJ1-1	ASSLYEGGTEAF
TRBV7-9	.	TRBJ1-2	ASRVLEGSYT
TRBV5-1	.	TRBJ1-6	ASRFEGRDSPLH
TRBV28	.	TRBJ1-2	ATLQGIYGYT
TRBV5-1	few	TRBJ1-6	ASSLTESNSPLH
TRBV6-5	few	TRBJ1-2	ASSPDTGGYT
TRBV5-6	.	TRBJ1-1	ASSFEVSSGAF
TRBV30	.	TRBJ1-1	AWSHRTSGAF
TRBV6-1	.	TRBJ1-2	ASYRGGVFYGYT
TRBV5-8	once	TRBJ1-3	ASSFRTATAGSGNTIY
TRBV19	.	TRBJ1-4	ASSSDTAFNEKLF
TRBV7-9	.	TRBJ1-2	ASSVTGTGLGGYT
TRBV11-2	.	TRBJ1-1	ASSLGRTGSTEAF
TRBV28	few	TRBJ1-6	ASSEKQGNSPLH
TRBV5-4	.	TRBJ1-4	ASSFGLGYEKLF
TRBV15	.	TRBJ1-2	ATSIPGPSYGYT
TRBV6-5	.	TRBJ1-2	ASSYSGPPEVGYT
TRBV9	once	TRBJ2-3	ASSVGPSSADTQY
TRBV7-6	.	TRBJ1-3	ASSLDRRSGNTIY
TRBV7-9	once	TRBJ2-5	ASSPYTGAGKETQY
TRBV5-8	.	TRBJ2-5	ASSLWVRGGQETQY
TRBV12-5	.	TRBJ1-2	ASGLAVGLGLGGYT
TRBV7-3	.	TRBJ1-1	ASSLKGGLNTEAF
TRBV29-1	.	TRBJ2-1	SVLAGLNEQF
TRBV30	.	TRBJ1-1	AVTQRDSEAF
TRBV2	.	TRBJ2-4	ASSGIGGNIQY
TRBV9	.	TRBJ2-7	ASSVVEDGTYEQY
TRBV6-1	few	TRBJ1-4	ASSEASLTTNEKLF
TRBV28	.	TRBJ2-3	ASIGASGGEDTQY